Listed below are T cell receptor beta chains from one sample, sequenced in a study of CD8 T cells in ankylosing spondylitis. From the 5' RACE reads, TCRdb called clonotypes with MiXCR, one entry per CDR3 protein. The sample consists of some 250,000 distinct CDR3 sequences, 20% to 30% of them appearing once. Sequenced material: blood, either unsorted or a sorted T cell fraction (not recorded which). The receptor set was obtained from a male donor with ankylosing spondylitis or in good health (not recorded which). Both conserved end residues are part of each CDR3. A D gene is named only where the DNA matches it firmly. Only part of the rows carry a size: once, few, many, or a class if the clone is expanded.

TRBJ1-2	many	TRBV20-1	TRBD1	CSASGQGGDGYTF	TGCAGTGCCTCTGGACAGGGGGGGGATGGCTACACCTTC
TRBJ1-2	many	TRBV5-1	TRBD1	CASSPLTGDYGYTF	TGCGCCAGCAGCCCGTTGACAGGGGACTATGGCTACACCTTC
TRBJ2-7	NA	TRBV18	TRBD2	CASSPGLGEGEQYF	TGTGCCAGCTCACCAGGATTGGGGGAGGGCGAGCAGTACTTC
TRBJ2-7	many	TRBV5-1	TRBD2	CASSLIAGGGNEQYF	TGCGCCAGCAGCTTGATTGCGGGGGGGGGCAACGAGCAGTACTTC
TRBJ2-7	few	TRBV6-6	NA	CASSPPPGVEQYF	TGTGCCAGCAGTCCCCCCCCGGGGGTAGAGCAGTACTTC
TRBJ2-3	many	TRBV12-3/TRBV12-4	TRBD1	CASSSFDRGPDTQYF	TGTGCCAGCAGTTCATTCGACAGGGGGCCAGATACGCAGTATTTT
TRBJ2-1	NA	TRBV19	TRBD1	CASSIQGQGRSNEQFF	TGTGCCAGTAGTATCCAGGGACAGGGGCGTAGCAATGAGCAGTTCTTC
TRBJ2-1	NA	TRBV6-1	NA	CASRRPGNNEQFF	TGTGCCAGCAGACGACCCGGAAACAATGAGCAGTTCTTC
TRBJ2-1	NA	TRBV20-1	NA	CSARPGTSSPEQFF	TGCAGTGCTAGACCCGGGACCTCCAGCCCTGAGCAGTTCTTC
TRBJ1-6	NA	TRBV20-1	NA	CSASSSTNSPLHF	TGCAGTGCTAGCTCCAGTACCAATTCACCCCTCCACTTT
TRBJ2-3	many	TRBV6-5	NA	CASSADTDTQYF	TGTGCCAGCAGCGCCGACACAGATACGCAGTATTTT
TRBJ2-5	few	TRBV20-1	NA	CSASHGPQETQYF	TGCAGTGCTAGCCACGGCCCCCAAGAGACCCAGTACTTC
TRBJ2-4	many	TRBV20-1	NA	CSAMEPGKNIQYF	TGCAGTGCTATGGAACCAGGCAAAAACATTCAGTACTTC
TRBJ2-1	many	TRBV14	TRBD1	CASSHYGQVGWNEQFF	TGTGCCAGCAGCCATTATGGACAGGTCGGCTGGAATGAGCAGTTCTTC
TRBJ1-6	many	TRBV28	NA	CASSLSPLGPLHF	TGTGCCAGCAGTTTATCGCCTCTGGGGCCCCTCCACTTT
TRBJ2-7	NA	TRBV10-2	NA	CASSDGLARREQYF	TGCGCCAGCAGTGACGGGCTAGCGCGTCGCGAGCAGTACTTC
TRBJ1-2	many	TRBV11-2	NA	CASSTYSRANYGYTF	TGTGCCAGCAGCACCTACAGTAGAGCTAACTATGGCTACACCTTC
TRBJ1-5	NA	TRBV6-6	NA	CASTTQGQPQHF	TGTGCCAGCACCACACAGGGTCAGCCCCAGCATTTT
TRBJ2-1	many	TRBV6-5	TRBD2	CASSYLGLAGGRNNEQFF	TGTGCCAGCAGTTACTTGGGTCTAGCGGGGGGACGTAACAATGAGCAGTTCTTC
TRBJ1-2	NA	TRBV20-1	TRBD1	CSAFPGQGAEGYTF	TGCAGTGCTTTCCCGGGACAGGGGGCTGAAGGCTACACCTTC
TRBJ2-2	NA	TRBV12-3/TRBV12-4	NA	CASSLGRNTGELFF	TGTGCCAGCAGTTTAGGCAGGAACACCGGGGAGCTGTTTTTT
TRBJ2-2	NA	TRBV20-1	NA	CSARDPTGDTGELFF	TGCAGTGCTAGAGATCCGACAGGCGACACCGGGGAGCTGTTTTTT
TRBJ2-5	many	TRBV20-1	TRBD1	CSARTGPIETQYF	TGCAGTGCCAGGACAGGGCCGATCGAGACCCAGTACTTC
TRBJ2-3	few	TRBV7-2	NA	CASSSPAAGPRDTQYF	TGTGCCAGCAGCTCCCCGGCAGCGGGTCCCAGAGATACGCAGTATTTT
TRBJ2-7	few	TRBV27	NA	CASRTIYNEQYF	TGTGCCAGCAGGACCATCTATAACGAGCAGTACTTC
TRBJ2-7	many	TRBV20-1	NA	CSARASPGIYEQYF	TGCAGTGCTAGAGCATCGCCTGGGATTTACGAGCAGTACTTC
TRBJ1-1	few	TRBV20-1	NA	CSATADTF	TGCAGTGCTACCGCGGACACTTTT
TRBJ2-2	many	TRBV9	TRBD2	CASSVDQRGFGELFF	TGTGCCAGCAGCGTAGACCAGCGGGGGTTCGGGGAGCTGTTTTTT
TRBJ2-5	NA	TRBV12-3/TRBV12-4	NA	CASSFSAFQETQYF	TGTGCCAGCAGTTTTTCGGCATTCCAAGAGACCCAGTACTTC
TRBJ2-5	few	TRBV12-3/TRBV12-4	TRBD1	CASRSRQGQETQYF	TGTGCCAGCAGATCACGACAGGGCCAAGAGACCCAGTACTTC
TRBJ2-1	NA	TRBV20-1	NA	CSARAGFFLAYNEQFF	TGCAGTGCTAGGGCGGGGTTTTTTCTTGCCTACAATGAGCAGTTCTTC
TRBJ1-5	many	TRBV5-1	TRBD1	CASSLGGTGGHQPQHF	TGCGCCAGCAGCTTGGGTGGGACAGGGGGCCATCAGCCCCAGCATTTT
TRBJ2-5	NA	TRBV12-3/TRBV12-4	TRBD2	CASSFRVAGGQETQYF	TGTGCCAGCAGTTTTCGGGTAGCGGGGGGCCAAGAGACCCAGTACTTC
TRBJ2-1	NA	TRBV10-3	TRBD2	CAIRGERGLVYEQFF	TGTGCCATCAGGGGGGAGCGGGGGCTTGTGTATGAGCAGTTCTTC
TRBJ2-7	NA	TRBV25-1	NA	CASSAPWGEQYF	TGTGCCAGCAGTGCCCCTTGGGGGGAGCAGTACTTC
TRBJ1-2	NA	TRBV20-1	NA	CSARTVNYGYTF	TGCAGTGCTCGGACAGTTAACTATGGCTACACCTTC
TRBJ2-1	NA	TRBV7-9	TRBD2	CASSQSGGDYNEQFF	TGTGCCAGCAGCCAAAGCGGGGGGGACTACAATGAGCAGTTCTTC
TRBJ2-1	NA	TRBV5-1	NA	CASSLFEAGYEQFF	TGCGCCAGCAGCTTGTTTGAAGCTGGCTATGAGCAGTTCTTC
TRBJ2-1	many	TRBV18	NA	CASSPNQGLGEQFF	TGTGCCAGCTCACCAAACCAGGGATTGGGTGAGCAGTTCTTC